These 22 T cell receptor beta chains were all obtained from the same sample, sequenced in a study of CD8+CD57+ T cells in acquired aplastic anemia. Profiling of TCR beta VDJ combinations and CDR3 sequences used genomic DNA as template. A single record per CDR3 protein comes from TCRdb applying MiXCR to the reads. The table lists a few hundred thousand distinct CDR3 sequences, around 68% of them singletons. Sequenced material: sorted CD4+, CD8+, or CD8+CD57+ T cells (not recorded which) from PBMCs. These TCRs come from a human donor in good health, serving as a control.

This chain joins TRBV12-3 or TRBV12-4 and TRBJ2-3; D gene unclear. V lost 8 bases and J 3 bases, leaving 12 bases between the germline ends. The CDR3 runs 13 residues. The CDR3 region has the DNA TGTGCCAGCTTACAATTGAGAACAGATACGCAGTATTTT. As protein: CASLQLRTDTQYF.

Concerning this clonotype itself: A junction boundary mismatches the germline segment, possibly from a read error. The V call is TRBV10-3, the J call TRBJ2-1; 14 bases are a match to TRBD2. CDR1 and CDR2 from the germline V gene are ENHRY and SYGVKD. The CDR3 spans 16 residues. The CDR3 coding sequence is TGTGCCGTCAGTGAGGGACTAGCGGGGGAAGGGAATGAGCGGTTCTTC. It codes for CAVSEGLAGEGNERFF.

Details on this clonotype: The germline gene is not matched at one end of the junction; a read error may be the cause. The chain couples TRBV7-2 to TRBJ1-6; D possibly corresponds to TRBD1 (6 bases). The length of the CDR3 is 14 residues. Germline CDR1 and CDR2: SGHTA and FQGNSA. In DNA, the CDR3 is TGTGCCAGCAGCCCGGAAGGGGGTTACGAGCAGTACTTCTTT. Its translation is CASSPEGGYEQYFF.

CDR3 nucleotides: TGTGCCAGCAGACAAGGACAGGTGAACACTGAAGCTTTCTTT. It is translated as CASRQGQVNTEAFF. The chain has TRBV7-9 and TRBJ1-1, with 7 bases matching TRBD1. V lost 6 bases to trimming and J lost 0 bases; unmatched junction nucleotides: 4. The CDR3 consists of 14 residues. CDR1 SEHNR and CDR2 FQNEAQ come from the germline V gene (reference sequence). The complete variable domain, with remaining parts taken from reference TRBV7-9 and TRBJ1-1, reads DTGVSQNPRHKITKRGQNVTFRCDPISEHNRLYWYRQTLGQGPEFLTYFQNEAQLEKSRLLSDRFSAERPKGSFSTLEIQRTEQGDSAMYLCASRQGQVNTEAFFGQGTRLTVV.

This clonotype was recorded at least ten times. This chain joins TRBV6-5 and TRBJ1-2; D gene unclear. Trimming cost V 6 bases and J 10 bases, with 18 bases left between them. CDR1 is MNHEY, CDR2 SVGAGI, per germline. The CDR3 is 13 residues long. CDR3 sequence: CASSLARAGVYTF. The DNA for the CDR3 is TGTGCCAGCAGCCTTGCCCGGGCCGGAGTCTACACCTTC.

V and J are TRBV20-1 and TRBJ2-5, with 11 bases matching TRBD2. This CDR3 has 15 amino acids. Per the germline V gene, CDR1 is DFQATT and CDR2 is SNEGSKA (reference sequence). V was pared by 5 bases and J by 1 base, with 6 bases of the junction left unmatched. The CDR3 protein is CSAGVSGGAQETQYF. CDR3 nucleotide sequence: TGCAGTGCTGGAGTTAGCGGGGGGGCCCAAGAGACCCAGTACTTC.

The chain has TRBV7-3 and TRBJ2-3, with 9 bases that match TRBD1. There are 14 residues in the CDR3. Trimming cost V 8 bases and J 5 bases; bases outside gene matches: 8. Germline loops: CDR1 SGHTA, CDR2 FQGTGA. The CDR3 sequence: CASSWTGAVDTQYF. The CDR3 DNA reads TGTGCCAGCTCCTGGACAGGGGCGGTAGATACGCAGTATTTT.

This CDR3 reads CASSPDLYEQYV. Written as DNA, the CDR3 is TGTGCCAGCTCCCCTGACTTGTACGAGCAGTACGTC. V is TRBV18 and J is TRBJ2-7; D remains unclear. V gave up 6 bases and J gave up 4 bases, with 10 bases separating them. Germline V lookup: CDR1 KGHSH, CDR2 LQKENI. CDR3 length equals 12 residues.

The rearrangement uses TRBV19 and TRBJ2-7, with D tentatively TRBD1 (5 bases). Trimming cost V 9 bases and J 2 bases, with 20 bases left between them. Germline CDR1 is LNHDA and CDR2 is SQIVND (reference sequence). The CDR3 loop spans 15 amino acids. CDR3 region: CASSPTRAATYEQYF. CDR3 DNA sequence: TGTGCCAGCAGCCCTACCAGGGCTGCAACCTACGAGCAGTACTTC.

Points on this clonotype: Sequence at one end of the junction differs from germline and may be a read error. The CDR3 DNA reads as TGTGCCAGCAGCCTAGCTAACCGGGGGAACAGCGACACCTTCTTC. As protein: CASSLANRGNSDTFF. The rearrangement uses TRBV7-9 and TRBJ2-1; TRBD2 is a possible D gene (6 bases). The length of the CDR3 is 15 residues. Per the germline V gene, CDR1 is SEHNR and CDR2 is FQNEAQ (reference sequence).

On this clonotype itself: A read error may account for a junction end that differs from germline. This chain joins TRBV7-7 and TRBJ2-5; TRBD2 matches at 9 bases. The CDR3 sequence is 15 residues long. From germline, CDR1 is SSHAT and CDR2 FNYEAQ (reference sequence). DNA for the CDR3: TGTGCTAGCAGCTTAGCGGGGGCTAGAGATAGTGAGCAGTACTTC. Its translation is CASSLAGARDSEQYF.

As concerns this clonotype: A read error may account for a junction end that differs from germline. The V and J genes are TRBV7-6 and TRBJ2-3; TRBD1 is a possible D gene (5 bases). This CDR3 is built from 14 residues. From germline, CDR1 is SGHVS and CDR2 FNYEAQ. This CDR3 reads CASSLRLQGSNQPF. Here the CDR3 DNA reads TGTGCCAGCAGTTTACGGTTGCAGGGTTCTAATCAGCCCTTT.

In DNA form, the CDR3 reads TGTGCCAGCAGTTTTATGGGTGTTGATCAGCCCCAGCATTTT. This codes for CASSFMGVDQPQHF. The chain joins TRBV7-3 to TRBJ1-5; D remains ambiguous. The CDR3 length is 14 residues. Germline V gives CDR1 SGHTA, CDR2 FQGTGA. V lost 6 bases, J lost 5 bases, and 14 bases lay in between. Looking up the rest from reference TRBV7-3 and TRBJ1-5 gives the full variable domain: GAGVSQTPSNKVTEKGKYVELRCDPISGHTALYWYRQSLGQGPEFLIYFQGTGAADDSGLPNDRFFAVRPEGSVSTLKIQRTERGDSAVYLCASSFMGVDQPQHFGDGTRLSIL.

V and J are TRBV10-3 and TRBJ1-5, with TRBD1 as a possible D gene (5 bases). The CDR3 contains 12 residues. Looked up from germline, CDR1 is ENHRY and CDR2 is SYGVKD. In nucleotides, the CDR3 is TGTAGTTTCGGGGGAAGGGATCAGCCCCAGCATTTT. Translation: CSFGGRDQPQHF.

This clonotype occurred many times. The rearrangement joins TRBV5-1 to TRBJ1-2; no definite D call. V lost 1 base and J 0 bases, leaving 13 bases between the germline ends. The CDR3 sequence is 16 residues long. Germline CDR1 and CDR2: SGHRS and YFSETQ. CDR3 region: CASSLSAGNTNYGYTF. The CDR3 nucleotides are TGCGCCAGCAGCTTGTCCGCGGGCAACACTAACTATGGCTACACCTTC.

This clonotype has just one count. It is unclear where the CDR3 begins or ends on the DNA, so no DNA is shown, and the CDR3 is as TCRdb lists it. The chain recombines TRBV20-1 with TRBJ2-5. The CDR3 totals 11 residues, both ends included. Germline lookup yields CDR1 DFQATT and CDR2 SNEGSKA (reference sequence). The CDR3 spells CSARVQLSLDF.

The chain uses TRBV7-6 and TRBJ2-1; 7 bases match TRBD2. V dropped 1 base and J dropped 3; count of bases not matched to a gene: 3. Germline V gene lookup returns CDR1 SGHVS and CDR2 FNYEAQ. The CDR3 extends over 15 amino acids. Written as DNA, the CDR3 is TGTGCCAGCAGCTTAGGGGGGGGGAACTACAATGAGCAGTTCTTC. Encoded protein: CASSLGGGNYNEQFF. Together with reference TRBV7-6 and TRBJ2-1, the CDR3 gives the full variable domain: GAGVSQSPRYKVTKRGQDVALRCDPISGHVSLYWYRQALGQGPEFLTYFNYEAQQDKSGLPNDRFSAERPEGSISTLTIQRTEQRDSAMYRCASSLGGGNYNEQFFGPGTRLTVL.

At least ten counts were recorded for this clonotype. J is TRBJ1-5 and V is TRBV7-2; tentative D call: TRBD1 (5 bases). Trimming cost V 6 bases and J 1 base, with 7 bases left between them. Germline CDR1 is SGHTA and CDR2 is FQGNSA. The CDR3 consists of 13 residues. The CDR3, as DNA: TGTGCCAGCAGTCGGGACAGCAATCAGCCCCAGCATTTT. It is translated as CASSRDSNQPQHF.

This clonotype was observed once. The chain carries TRBV12-3 or TRBV12-4 and TRBJ2-5; 7 nucleotides match TRBD2. V dropped 6 bases and J dropped 1; count of bases not matched to a gene: 11. The CDR3 extends over 16 amino acids. The CDR3 reads CASSFFAGESQETQYF. The CDR3 DNA reads TGTGCCAGCAGCTTTTTTGCGGGGGAGTCCCAAGAGACCCAGTACTTC.

This clonotype has more than one count but fewer than ten. The DNA for the CDR3 is TGTGCCAGCAGCCAGACCCCGGGACAGAAAGCTTTCTTT. Its protein product is CASSQTPGQKAFF. The rearrangement joins TRBV7-3 to TRBJ1-1; TRBD1 aligns across 7 bases. CDR3 length equals 13 residues. CDR1 SGHTA and CDR2 FQGTGA come from the germline V gene. Unmatched junction bases numbered 9, after V lost 5 bases and J lost 9 bases.

This clonotype was seen at least ten times. This sequence joins TRBV6-8 and TRBJ1-5; D might be TRBD1 (5 bases). The V gene lost 6 bases and the J gene lost 0 bases, with 21 bases spanning the gap. The germline V gene has CDR1 MNHGY and CDR2 SAAAGT. The CDR3 length is 18 residues. The CDR3 spells CASSKAGPRGSSNQPQHF. CDR3 nucleotides: TGTGCCAGCAGCAAGGCCGGACCAAGGGGTTCTAGCAATCAGCCCCAGCATTTT.

The V call is TRBV7-6, the J call TRBJ1-6; 8 bases agree with TRBD1. V shed 5 bases, J shed 17 bases, and the junction held 17 bases outside the gene matches. The germline CDR1 and CDR2 sequences are SGHVS and FNYEAQ. There are 15 residues in the CDR3. The CDR3 spells CASSQSRQGYGSIHF. In nucleotides, the CDR3 is TGTGCCAGCAGCCAAAGTAGACAGGGGTATGGCTCCATCCACTTT.